This T cell receptor beta chain is drawn from a study of blood T cell dynamics during melanoma immunotherapy. The germline V and J ends were trimmed by 3 bases and 2 bases, with 14 bases remaining between them. The germline CDR1 and CDR2 sequences are MNHNS and SASEGT. The CDR3 length is 16 residues. Each bulk PBMC sample had approximately 0.35 ug DNA loaded. The protocol was immunoSEQ multiplex PCR, while the TCRdb copy is restricted to in-frame clones and leaves out a portion. Among several thousand clones listed, roughly 88% were seen once. Described time point: week 3, after first cycle of checkpoint inhibitor. Samples come from before therapy and from week 3 after the first blockade cycle. Disease control meant complete response, partial response or stable disease at 12 weeks.

The TCR comes from a human donor with melanoma. V is TRBV6-1 and J is TRBJ2-1, with D possibly TRBD1 on 6 matching bases. The material was blood, obtained from a patient treated with checkpoint blockade. This chain's CDR3 is CASSDDRTVTYNEQFF. Written as DNA, the CDR3 is TGTGCCAGCAGTGACGACCGGACAGTGACCTACAATGAGCAGTTCTTC.